The clone carrying this T cell receptor (beta chain) was observed at least ten times. What it recognizes is unknown. CDR3 length: 14 amino acids. The ends were cut back, 4 bases at V and 2 bases at J, with 12 bases in the middle. Germline V CDR1 and CDR2: SEHNR, FQNEAQ (reference sequence). Ophthalmopathy donors showed moderate-to-severe activity, CAS ≥3, NOSPECS ≥4 and a duration under 3 months. The diagnosis was founded upon clinical symptoms, serum thyroxine, TRAb, thyroid ultrasound and orbital computed tomography. The source of the sample is a study of Graves' ophthalmopathy and Graves' hyperthyroidism. Whole-study findings and limits: An 81.08% specificity and 87.88% sensitivity were achieved by a 13-signature model that separated ophthalmopathy from stable hyperthyroidism. As the model predicted ophthalmopathy progression, it achieved a sensitivity of 70% to 71% and a specificity of approximately 72%.

From RNA, the CDR3 regions of TCR beta chains were amplified and sequenced. An initial RT-PCR round employing HTBI primers preceded a second-round multiplex PCR. Each CDR3 protein is one row after TCRdb ran MiXCR on the multiplex PCR reads. Among about 220,000 distinct CDR3 sequences listed, roughly 21% were seen once. The TCR sequence derives from a woman between 45 and 65 years old with Graves' ophthalmopathy. The J gene is TRBJ2-7, the V gene TRBV7-9; D may be TRBD1 or TRBD2 (6 bases each). The sequencing input was peripheral blood. CDR3 bases: TGTGCCAGCAGCTCCGGGGGCAGTCCCTACGAGCAGTACTTC. It yields the protein CASSSGGSPYEQYF.